Sequencing of this TCR beta chain was carried out in a study of cytomegalovirus exposure and HLA in healthy donors. CDR1 and CDR2 from the germline V gene are LNHDA and SQIVND (reference sequence). The CDR3 is 15 residues long. With V trimmed by 5 bases and J by 0 bases, 6 bases remained unmatched. This clone has only one observation. What it recognizes is unknown. PCR amplification relied on 60 Vbeta primers (plus 13 Jbeta primers). Original methodology: Later reanalysis found around 84 million unique TCR beta chains, 10 million to 14 million of them shared. Using immunoSEQ multiplex PCR, the repertoire was profiled, and TCRdb retains in-frame clones only, with some absent. V and J calls and clone size come straight from that table; D and trimming were deduced from the DNA. The sample consists of tens of thousands of clones, about two thirds of them appearing once. Study-wide findings and caveats: Confirmation was obtained in vitro that a few CMV-associated chains are specific for CMV antigens. The majority of CMV-associated TCR beta chains were reported as apparently HLA-restricted in a later analysis. A later analysis linked a missense variant in DCLRE1C to the trimming of TCR beta V and J genes.

This TCR was recovered from a man aged 40-49 years in good health and CMV-seropositive. The specimen was PBMCs. The V call is TRBV19, the J call TRBJ2-7; the match to TRBD1 covers 8 bases. The DNA for the CDR3 is TGTGCCAGTAGTTCCGTGGACAGGGCCTCCTACGAGCAGTACTTC. Its translation: CASSSVDRASYEQYF.